This section outlines one T cell receptor beta chain sequence together with its context. This clonotype showed up many times. What this receptor recognizes is not known. No base quality values were provided; no much bigger clone lies one nucleotide off. TCR cDNA was synthesized by 5'RACE template switching, which introduced a universal primer site and unique molecular identifiers. Priming of cDNA synthesis was performed from both the TCR alpha and TCR beta constant segments. Two PCR steps were used to amplify libraries, with sample barcodes and sequencing adapters being added in the second step. Sequencing of the libraries was done on either Illumina HiSeq 2500 (2x100 bp) or NovaSeq (2x150 bp). From the authors' description of their analysis: Demultiplexing of reads and collapsing into UMI consensus sequences were performed with MIGEC, and V(D)J alignment was carried out with MiXCR. Vaccine-responding clonotypes were defined with edgeR using replicate PBMC samples, requiring FDR below 0.01 and a log2 fold change above 5 up to day 15. Bulk clonotypes were assigned CD4 or CD8 identity according to which sequenced CD4 or CD8 repertoire held them at higher abundance. The raw public data were reprocessed by TCRdb itself: fastp quality trimming at Q25, MiXCR clonotype calling, in-frame beta chains only. CDR3 protein sequences are deduplicated, and each keeps its most common genes and DNA. The V and J calls were not made by the authors but by TCRdb's processing. The sample records over 110,000 distinct CDR3 sequences, about 8% of which are singletons. The ten most abundant clones make up around 0.73% of the sample.

The data stem from a study of T cells after yellow fever vaccination (dated by TCRdb to the late 2010s). With regard to the full study: The SMART-Seq v4 Ultra Low Input RNA kit was used to prepare libraries from fractions with low cell numbers. To follow T-cell clones before and after both primary and booster YFV17D yellow fever vaccination, bulk TCR alpha and beta repertoires underwent longitudinal sequencing. Two healthy male donors, one aged 18 to 29 and one aged 30 to 39 years, were included in the cohort. Blood samples were taken at several timepoints before and after primary and secondary immunization, and bulk PBMC replicates and cell subsets were isolated. Beyond this particular receptor, the publication reports: The study included only a couple of donors, which limits how far the findings can be generalized. Compared with the primary T-cell response, the secondary T-cell response was weaker but faster, peaking on day 5 rather than day 15. Computational filtering was needed because FACS-sorted repertoires could contain abundant contaminating clonotypes from the bulk population. A small fraction of clonotypes showed up in both the CD4 and CD8 compartments, probably as a result of convergent recombination. After the booster, most clones that had expanded after primary vaccination were detected again (approximately 95% of CD4 and 88% of CD8), suggesting broad maintenance of memory.

The V and J ends are trimmed by 3 bases and 9 bases, leaving 6 bases between them. The CDR3 covers 12 residues, taking in both the cysteine and the phenylalanine. Only the CDR3 DNA is retained, 36 bases long and in frame from the first base. In light of the paper, this sample's treatment or condition label describes: live attenuated yellow fever vaccine strain. PBMCs were isolated from peripheral blood using a standard Ficoll-Paque protocol. Dynabeads CD4 and CD8 positive selection kits were used to isolate the CD4 and CD8 T-cell fractions. RNA was extracted with TriZol from bulk PBMCs, CD4 and CD8 fractions, and dextramer-positive and dextramer-negative fractions.

This TCR came from a man aged 25 to 45 who received the YFV17D yellow fever vaccine. The sequencing used CD4+ T cells sorted from PBMCs, collected 5 days after the yellow fever booster vaccination. Here the chain combines TRBV12-3 or TRBV12-4 and TRBJ1-6, with the D gene call left open. The DNA sequence is given as TGTGCCAGCAGTTTTCCAGGTTCACCCCTCCACTTT. Its translation reads: CASSFPGSPLHF.